Sequencing of this TCR beta chain was carried out in a study of blood T cell repertoires in COVID-19. Study as a whole: Samples came from the United States, Italy and Spain, spanning acute and convalescent COVID-19. T cells, B-cell-depleted T cells, or PBMCs supplied cDNA or gDNA.

As originally analysed: The authors estimated nucleated cell counts from reference gene primer amplification. Profiling relied on immunoSEQ multiplex PCR, and the TCRdb table lists in-frame clones only, not all of them. The V and J calls and clone size are taken from that table; D and trimming were inferred from the DNA. The sample contains approximately 190,000 clones, around four fifths of which appear only once. J was trimmed by 3 bases and V by 4 bases; bases with no gene match: 10. Germline V gene sequence: CDR1 MNHNS, CDR2 SASEGT. The CDR3 runs 18 residues. The origin of this receptor is a woman aged 25 to 39 with acute or convalescent COVID-19. Sequences were obtained from peripheral blood. The rearrangement links TRBV6-1 to TRBJ2-6; TRBD2 matches at 9 bases. CDR3 DNA sequence: TGTGCCAGCAGTGTGATAGCGGGGGATACAGATGGGGCCAACGTCCTGACTTTC. This sequence encodes CASSVIAGDTDGANVLTF.